This TCR beta chain was identified during a study of blood T cell repertoires in COVID-19. Turning to the study itself: The United States, Italy and Spain provided the acute and convalescent COVID-19 samples.

Authors' data handling: By means of reference gene primer amplification, nucleated cell counts were estimated. The table came from immunoSEQ multiplex PCR; TCRdb's copy has only in-frame clones and leaves some out. From that table come the V and J calls and clone size; the DNA was used to work out D and trimming. Counted here are approximately 170,000 clones, under 85% occurring once; the ten biggest clones make up less than 15%. Participant reports of clinical history set cohort assignment. Recovered participants had two consecutive negative NP/OP PCR tests, healthcare professional clearance, or symptom resolution. Germline CDR1 is MNHEY and CDR2 is SVGAGI. The CDR3 spans 15 residues. The V end was cut by 5 bases, the J end by 4 bases, with 17 bases between.

V gene TRBV6-5 combines with J gene TRBJ1-2; tentative D call: TRBD1 (6 bases). Sequenced input: PBMCs or T cells enriched from blood (not recorded which). This clonotype was sampled from a man aged 50-60 years who had recovered from COVID-19. In DNA, the CDR3 is TGTGCCAGCAGTCAGGGGAAGCCGACGGGCTATGGCTACACCTTC. The encoded protein is CASSQGKPTGYGYTF.